Listed here is a single T cell receptor (beta chain). Antigen: not known. Deep-level settings were used for running the assay. Repertoires were generated with immunoSEQ multiplex PCR, while TCRdb's copy carries only in-frame clones and drops some. The table shows over 2 million clones, with 85% to 95% occurring only once. This record belongs to a study of shared clonotypes between healthy human individuals. Findings and caveats of the study: Richness estimates generally favored naive over memory subsets. A small donor pool kept down the genetic and exposure-history diversity that was represented.

The specimen sequenced was naive CD4+ T cells from PBMCs. Subset in this sample: CD45RA+ positively selected. This TCR came from a man between 18 and 29 years old in good health. Some clones in this sample may be carry-over from other donors' samples.

This chain's CDR3 is CASRKDRVSTDTQYF. DNA for the CDR3: TGTGCCAGCAGGAAAGACAGGGTCAGCACAGATACGCAGTATTTT. The V gene is TRBV21-1, the J gene TRBJ2-3; TRBD1, the table's D call, was not compared with the DNA. TRBV21-1 is flagged as a pseudogene. The CDR3 covers 15 residues.